Listed here are 27 T cell receptor beta chains from one sample, sequenced in a study of cytomegalovirus exposure and HLA in healthy donors. The study ran its PCR with 60 Vbeta and 13 Jbeta primers. This table comes from immunoSEQ multiplex PCR, and its TCRdb copy is limited to in-frame clones, with some not included. The sample lists 180,000 or so clones, 77% occurring once. Sequenced material: PBMCs. The receptors stem from a man between 18 and 29 years old in good health and CMV-seronegative.

In its sample, this clone was seen once. The chain combines TRBV6-1 with TRBJ1-3; D not certain. V was shortened by 6 bases and J by 0 bases, with 12 bases between the two germline ends. The CDR3 is 15 amino acids. CDR1 and CDR2 (germline): MNHNS, SASEGT. The CDR3 reads CASSPQRVSGNTIYF. CDR3 coding DNA: TGTGCCAGCAGCCCACAGAGAGTCTCTGGAAACACCATATATTTT.

This chain connects TRBV5-8 to TRBJ2-4, with 8 nucleotides matching TRBD1. CDR3 length: 18 amino acids. CDR1 SGHTS and CDR2 YDEGEE come from the germline V gene. V was clipped by 4 bases and J by 0 bases; unmatched bases: 12. CDR3 sequence: CASSQGQVTFLAKNIQYF. CDR3 sequence (DNA): TGTGCCAGCAGCCAGGGACAGGTTACTTTCCTAGCCAAAAACATTCAGTACTTC. Drawing the rest from reference TRBV5-8 and TRBJ2-4, the complete variable domain is EAGVTQSPTHLIKTRGQQATLRCSPISGHTSVYWYQQALGLGLQFLLWYDEGEERNRGNFPPRFSGRQFPNYSSELNVNALELEDSALYLCASSQGQVTFLAKNIQYFGAGTRLSVL.

The V and J genes are TRBV7-9 and TRBJ2-3, with a weak D call TRBD2 (6 bases). Per the germline V gene, CDR1 is SEHNR and CDR2 is FQNEAQ (reference sequence). The CDR3 runs to 18 residues. V was pared by 2 bases and J by 5 bases, with 23 bases between. The CDR3 loop reads CASSLRSLAQNGGDTQYF. CDR3 nucleotides: TGTGCCAGCAGCTTACGCTCGCTAGCTCAAAACGGGGGAGATACGCAGTATTTT.

Here the CDR3 reads CASSPGTGGAGTEAFF. The CDR3 nucleotides read TGTGCCAGCAGCCCCGGGACAGGGGGCGCGGGCACTGAAGCTTTCTTT. The rearrangement uses TRBV9 and TRBJ1-1, with 12 nucleotides matching TRBD1. The CDR3 loop spans 16 amino acids. Germline assignment: CDR1 SGDLS and CDR2 YYNGEE. Trimming removed 4 bases from V and 4 bases from J; junction bases left unmatched: 8.

The V and J genes are TRBV15 and TRBJ2-7; TRBD2 aligns across 8 bases. Trimming cost V 0 bases and J 7 bases; bases outside gene matches: 8. Germline V gives CDR1 LNHNV, CDR2 YYDKDF (reference sequence). The CDR3 runs 15 residues. This CDR3 reads CATSREPGGPGEQYF. CDR3 DNA sequence: TGTGCCACCAGCAGAGAGCCGGGAGGGCCTGGAGAGCAGTACTTC.

This chain's CDR3 is CAWSKQPGSTDTQYF. CDR3 DNA: TGTGCCTGGAGTAAGCAGCCAGGGAGCACAGATACGCAGTATTTT. The gene calls are TRBV30 and TRBJ2-3; tentative D call: TRBD1 (5 bases). CDR1 is GTSNPN, CDR2 SVGIG, per germline (reference sequence). Trimming removed 2 bases from V and 0 bases from J, with 12 bases in between. CDR3 length: 15 amino acids.

In its sample, this clone was seen a few times. The chain links TRBV13 to TRBJ1-1; D is ambiguous. Germline CDR1 PRHDT, CDR2 FYEKMQ (reference sequence). CDR3 size: 13 residues. V gave up 6 bases and J gave up 1 base, with 9 bases separating them. CDR3 in amino acids: CASRRNRNTEAFF. The CDR3, as DNA: TGTGCCAGCAGACGAAACAGGAACACTGAAGCTTTCTTT.

The V call is TRBV4-2, the J call TRBJ2-1, with D uncertain. Trimming took off 5 bases at V and 6 bases at J, with 14 bases between the two ends. CDR1 and CDR2 (germline): LGHNA, YNFKEQ. The CDR3 sequence is 14 residues long. CDR3 amino acids: CASSNPRPLNEQFF. In DNA, the CDR3 is TGTGCCAGCAGCAACCCGCGGCCCCTCAATGAGCAGTTCTTC.

The chain combines TRBV4-1 with TRBJ1-4; D is unclear. V lost 1 base to trimming and J lost 5 bases, with 5 bases between them. Germline V CDR1 and CDR2: MGHRA, YSYEKL. CDR3 length: 13 amino acids. CDR3 coding DNA: TGCGCCAGCAGCCAAGGCGCAAATGAAAAACTGTTTTTT. Its protein product is CASSQGANEKLFF.

This clone turned up a few times. V usage is TRBV18 and J usage is TRBJ2-7; TRBD2 is a possible D gene (5 bases). CDR3 length: 14 amino acids. Germline CDR1 and CDR2: KGHSH and LQKENI. V was clipped by 0 bases and J by 6 bases, with 12 bases between them. The CDR3 region is CASSPPEVSGEQYF. The CDR3 DNA reads TGTGCCAGCTCACCACCGGAGGTCTCCGGCGAGCAGTACTTC.

This chain uses TRBV9 with TRBJ1-5; 8 positions match TRBD1. V shed 5 bases and J 5 bases; nucleotides not matched to a gene: 6. The CDR3 spans 14 residues. The germline gives CDR1 SGDLS, CDR2 YYNGEE. The CDR3 sequence is CASSETGEDQPQHF. CDR3 nucleotides: TGTGCCAGCAGTGAGACAGGGGAGGATCAGCCCCAGCATTTT.

The chain couples TRBV9 to TRBJ2-7, with D possibly TRBD2 on 5 matching bases. Trimming shortened V by 0 bases and J by 7 bases, and 17 bases separated the two germline ends. The length of the CDR3 is 15 residues. Germline V gene data show CDR1 as SGDLS and CDR2 as YYNGEE. The CDR3 DNA sequence: TGTGCCAGCAGCGTAGGGGAGCGGAGGCCGGGTGAGCAGTACTTC. Its protein is CASSVGERRPGEQYF.

The count of this clone is one. The V gene is TRBV10-3, the J gene TRBJ2-1, with 10 bases identical to TRBD2. The ends lost 11 bases at V and 6 bases at J; junction bases unmatched: 13. This CDR3 is built from 15 residues. Germline lookup yields CDR1 ENHRY and CDR2 SYGVKD. The CDR3 loop reads CASEGWLAGVNEQFF. DNA for the CDR3: TGTGCCTCCGAGGGGTGGCTAGCGGGAGTCAATGAGCAGTTCTTC.

The sample holds one count of this clone. The chain carries TRBV7-9 and TRBJ1-1; D gene unclear. Between the trimmed V and J ends, which lost 3 bases and 2 bases, there was a span of 7 bases. Germline V gives CDR1 SEHNR, CDR2 FQNEAQ (reference sequence). There are 13 residues in the CDR3. The CDR3 coding sequence is TGTGCCAGCAGCTTTGCAGTTAACACTGAAGCTTTCTTT. It codes for CASSFAVNTEAFF.

The chain combines TRBV9 with TRBJ2-3, with TRBD1 identical over 9 bases. CDR3 length: 15 residues. CDR1 and CDR2 (germline): SGDLS, YYNGEE. Trimming at V came to 3 bases and at J to 5 bases, leaving 7 bases not matched to a gene. The CDR3 region has the DNA TGTGCCAGCAGCGCCTGGACAGGGGCGGGAGATACGCAGTATTTT. This codes for CASSAWTGAGDTQYF.

This chain connects TRBV6-1 to TRBJ2-4; D unclear. This CDR3 region has 18 residues. Germline assignment: CDR1 MNHNS and CDR2 SASEGT. V was shortened by 2 bases and J by 0 bases, with 17 bases between the two germline ends. The CDR3 bases are TGTGCCAGCAGTGAACCGCCTTTTGGCGGAGTAGCCAAAAACATTCAGTACTTC. Translated: CASSEPPFGGVAKNIQYF.

This chain uses TRBV28 with TRBJ2-3; TRBD2 matches at 11 bases. The CDR3 is 16 amino acids. Germline assignment: CDR1 MDHEN and CDR2 SYDVKM. Germline trimming cut 4 bases from V and 4 bases from J; bases unmatched to any gene: 7. As DNA, the CDR3 is TGTGCCAGCAGTTCCCCCCTTAGCGGGAGGGCAGATACGCAGTATTTT. Protein: CASSSPLSGRADTQYF.

The chain couples TRBV6-5 to TRBJ1-2; D is possibly TRBD1 (6 bases). From germline, CDR1 is MNHEY and CDR2 SVGAGI. There are 14 residues in the CDR3. The germline V and J ends were trimmed by 0 bases and 7 bases, with 12 bases remaining between them. The CDR3 DNA reads TGTGCCAGCAGTTACTCGACACAGGGTGGTGGCTACACCTTC. Protein product: CASSYSTQGGGYTF.

V and J are TRBV4-3 and TRBJ1-2, with no clear D. V was trimmed by 3 bases and J by 0 bases, leaving 11 bases between them. The CDR3 sequence is 15 residues long. Germline CDR1 and CDR2: LGHNA and YSLEER. The CDR3 sequence: CASSQEGESNYGYTF. The CDR3 nucleotides are TGCGCCAGCAGCCAGGAGGGAGAGTCTAACTATGGCTACACCTTC.

The chain is built from TRBV29-1 and TRBJ1-2; 8 bases agree with TRBD1. The CDR3 sequence is 12 residues long. V was pared by 6 bases and J by 5 bases, with 5 bases of the junction left unmatched. CDR1 and CDR2 from the germline V gene are SQVTM and ANQGSEA. The CDR3 loop reads CSVARTGYGYTF. In DNA form, the CDR3 reads TGCAGCGTCGCTAGGACAGGGTATGGCTACACCTTC.

This clone was counted once. V gene TRBV9 combines with J gene TRBJ2-5, with 9 positions matching TRBD2. The J segment lost 5 bases and the V segment lost 0 bases, leaving 2 bases of the junction unmatched. Germline V lookup: CDR1 SGDLS, CDR2 YYNGEE. CDR3 length equals 14 residues. CDR3 protein: CASSVGGRAETQYF. CDR3 nucleotide sequence: TGTGCCAGCAGCGTAGGCGGGAGGGCCGAGACCCAGTACTTC.

The V call is TRBV7-6, the J call TRBJ2-7, with TRBD1 as a possible D gene (6 bases). CDR1 and CDR2 (germline): SGHVS, FNYEAQ. The CDR3 extends over 13 amino acids. Deletions cut 4 bases from V and 3 bases from J, with 10 bases between. Written as DNA, the CDR3 is TGTGCCAGCAGCTCGGGACATGGCTACGAGCAGTACTTC. It is translated as CASSSGHGYEQYF.

The chain employs TRBV7-9 and TRBJ2-1; D perhaps matches TRBD2 (5 bases). The CDR3 extends over 14 amino acids. Germline CDR1 is SEHNR and CDR2 is FQNEAQ (reference sequence). V lost 3 bases and J 8 bases, leaving 14 bases between the germline ends. The CDR3 DNA reads TGTGCCAGCAGCTTTGACCTAGCTCCGGATGAGCAGTTCTTC. It encodes CASSFDLAPDEQFF.

The V call is TRBV10-3, the J call TRBJ1-2, with 9 bases aligning to TRBD1. Germline V gene sequence: CDR1 ENHRY, CDR2 SYGVKD. J lost 1 base, V lost 4 bases, and 4 bases had no gene match. The CDR3 has 15 residues. The CDR3 DNA sequence: TGTGCCATCAGTGGCGGGACAGGGAATAACTATGGCTACACCTTC. This sequence encodes CAISGGTGNNYGYTF.

This clone occurred once. V usage is TRBV6-5 and J usage is TRBJ2-4, with D perhaps TRBD2 (7 bases). CDR1 is MNHEY, CDR2 SVGAGI, per germline. Trimming took 5 bases from V and 6 from J, leaving 14 bases between them. The CDR3 covers 14 residues. CDR3 sequence reads: CASSRGGGGNIQYF. CDR3 nucleotides: TGTGCCAGCAGTCGAGGGGGGGGTGGAAACATTCAGTACTTC.

This clone was observed a few times. The CDR3 nucleotides read TGTGCCAGCAGCCACCAGGGGGTGAGGTCCTACGAGCAGTACTTC. Protein sequence: CASSHQGVRSYEQYF. This sequence joins TRBV7-9 and TRBJ2-7; 7 nucleotides agree with TRBD1. CDR3 length: 15 amino acids. Germline CDR1 is SEHNR and CDR2 is FQNEAQ (reference sequence). Trimming at V came to 5 bases and at J to 1 base, leaving 8 bases not matched to a gene.

The genes are TRBV18 and TRBJ1-1; 7 nucleotides align to TRBD1. Trimming cost V 3 bases and J 4 bases; bases outside gene matches: 11. CDR3 size: 16 residues. Germline V gives CDR1 KGHSH, CDR2 LQKENI. The chain's CDR3 is CASSPGHSPGGTEAFF. CDR3 nucleotides: TGTGCCAGCTCACCCGGCCACTCCCCAGGGGGCACTGAAGCTTTCTTT.